Listed here are 30 T cell receptor beta chains from one sample, sequenced in a study of beta chain features in type 1 diabetes. Sequenced material consisted of expressed TCRB transcripts (all of the isolated RNA was reverse transcribed). Using immunoSEQ multiplex PCR, the repertoire was profiled, and TCRdb retains in-frame clones only, with some absent. The sample records about 16,000 clones, around 70% being singletons. The antigens of these receptors remain unknown. Study conclusions and caveats: TCRB CDR3s were moderately but significantly shorter in Type 1 diabetes patients in all four CD4+ subsets.

The sample consisted of stem cell memory CD4+ T cells from blood. These receptors all come from a man younger than 45 with type 1 diabetes.

The CDR3 bases are TGTGCCATCCCGGCTAGCGGGGGAACAGAGCAGTTCTTC. Translating it yields CAIPASGGTEQFF. The chain recombines TRBV11-2 with TRBJ2-1, with 10 nucleotides matching TRBD2. Trimming took 10 bases from V and 10 from J; bases not matched to a gene: 10. Germline CDR1 SGHAT, CDR2 FQNNGV. The CDR3 covers 13 residues. The full variable domain, rest sourced from reference TRBV11-2 and TRBJ2-1, is EAGVAQSPRYKIIEKRQSVAFWCNPISGHATLYWYQQILGQGPKLLIQFQNNGVVDDSQLPKDRFSAERLKGVDSTLKIQPAKLEDSAVYLCAIPASGGTEQFFGPGTRLTVL.

The chain employs TRBV29-1 and TRBJ2-5; 8 nucleotides align to TRBD2. V trimming: 1 base; J trimming: 5 bases; junction bases outside the gene matches: 9. CDR1 is SQVTM, CDR2 ANQGSEA, per germline. The CDR3 runs 15 residues. The CDR3 DNA sequence: TGCAGCGTTGAAGCTAGGCGGGGGGCCCTGGAGACCCAGTACTTC. Protein: CSVEARRGALETQYF.

The chain combines TRBV6-5 with TRBJ1-2, with 7 positions matching TRBD1. The CDR3 is 14 amino acids. The V gene end was trimmed by 0 bases and the J gene end by 6 bases; junction bases not matched to a gene: 4. Germline values: CDR1 MNHEY, CDR2 SVGAGI. The CDR3 here is CASSYSGGRHGYTF. In nucleotides, the CDR3 is TGTGCCAGCAGTTACTCAGGGGGCAGGCATGGCTACACCTTC.

This chain uses TRBV7-9 with TRBJ1-2; D remains unclear. Trimming left V 1 base short and J 4 bases short, with 4 bases between. CDR3 length: 12 amino acids. Germline V CDR1 and CDR2: SEHNR, FQNEAQ (reference sequence). DNA of the CDR3: TGTGCCAGCAGCTTAGGCAGCTATGGCTACACCTTC. Its translation is CASSLGSYGYTF.

The J gene is TRBJ2-7, the V gene TRBV4-2, with D unclear. Trimming left V 0 bases short and J 5 bases short, with 8 bases between. This CDR3 comprises 13 residues. Germline V lookup: CDR1 LGHNA, CDR2 YNFKEQ. CDR3 loop: CASSQDFVDEQYF. The CDR3 DNA reads as TGTGCCAGCAGCCAAGACTTTGTCGACGAGCAGTACTTC.

The chain is built from TRBV10-3 and TRBJ2-7; the match to TRBD2 covers 14 bases. The CDR3 has 16 residues. V dropped 10 bases and J dropped 0; count of bases not matched to a gene: 8. In germline, CDR1 is ENHRY, CDR2 SYGVKD. CDR3 loop: CATGLAGGRSSYEQYF. CDR3 bases: TGTGCCACCGGACTAGCGGGGGGCCGTAGCTCCTACGAGCAGTACTTC.

The chain couples TRBV27 to TRBJ2-3; 8 bases are shared with TRBD2. Looked up from germline, CDR1 is MNHEY and CDR2 is SMNVEV (reference sequence). V lost 1 base, J lost 2 bases, and 5 bases stayed unmatched. This CDR3 comprises 16 residues. The DNA of the CDR3 is TGTGCCAGCAGTTTATTAGCGGGGCGCCTCACAGATACGCAGTATTTT. Its protein is CASSLLAGRLTDTQYF.

The chain employs TRBV6-5 and TRBJ2-1; 10 nucleotides align to TRBD2. V shed 6 bases, J shed 4 bases, and the junction held 6 bases outside the gene matches. Germline V lookup: CDR1 MNHEY, CDR2 SVGAGI. The CDR3 spans 15 residues. This CDR3 is CASSYTSGAYNEQFF. The CDR3 DNA is TGTGCCAGCAGCTATACTAGCGGGGCTTACAATGAGCAGTTCTTC.

This clone was seen a few times. The V and J genes are TRBV28 and TRBJ2-7; 8 bases line up with TRBD2. In germline, CDR1 is MDHEN, CDR2 SYDVKM. V lost 2 bases to trimming and J lost 2 bases; unmatched junction nucleotides: 5. The CDR3 sequence is 15 residues long. In DNA form, the CDR3 reads TGTGCCAGCAGTTTAGAGGCGGGGGGAGCCTACGAGCAGTACTTC. Its translation: CASSLEAGGAYEQYF. Combining the CDR3 with reference TRBV28 and TRBJ2-7 gives the whole variable domain DVKVTQSSRYLVKRTGEKVFLECVQDMDHENMFWYRQDPGLGLRLIYFSYDVKMKEKGDIPEGYSVSREKKERFSLILESASTNQTSMYLCASSLEAGGAYEQYFGPGTRLTVT.

V usage is TRBV7-8 and J usage is TRBJ2-3; a weak D match, TRBD2 (5 bases). Between the trimmed V and J ends, which lost 4 bases and 4 bases, there was a span of 9 bases. This CDR3 is built from 13 residues. Germline V CDR1 and CDR2: SGHVS, FQNEAQ. The CDR3 reads CASSWVAPDTQYF. CDR3 sequence (DNA): TGTGCCAGCAGCTGGGTAGCGCCAGATACGCAGTATTTT.

In its sample, this clone was seen a few times. V gene TRBV7-2 combines with J gene TRBJ2-3; 12 bases match TRBD2. Trimming cost V 4 bases and J 1 base; bases outside gene matches: 3. The CDR3 consists of 16 residues. Germline loops: CDR1 SGHTA, CDR2 FQGNSA. The CDR3 protein is CASSSGLAGRTDTQYF. The CDR3 nucleotides are TGTGCCAGCAGCTCAGGACTAGCGGGACGCACAGATACGCAGTATTTT.

V is TRBV9 and J is TRBJ2-2; a weak D match, TRBD2 (7 bases). This CDR3 contains 15 residues. Germline values: CDR1 SGDLS, CDR2 YYNGEE. The V gene lost 0 bases and the J gene lost 4 bases, with 10 bases spanning the gap. CDR3 sequence: CASSVDRGGTGELFF. In nucleotides, the CDR3 is TGTGCCAGCAGCGTAGATAGGGGGGGCACCGGGGAGCTGTTTTTT.

The V gene is TRBV18, the J gene TRBJ1-2; 10 bases fit TRBD1. This CDR3 has 16 amino acids. Looked up from germline, CDR1 is KGHSH and CDR2 is LQKENI. Trimming took 5 bases from V and 4 from J; bases not matched to a gene: 10. The CDR3 here is CASSSGTGAQGYGYTF. The CDR3, as DNA: TGTGCCAGCTCATCCGGGACAGGGGCGCAGGGCTATGGCTACACCTTC.

This clone came up a few times. The V call is TRBV7-2, the J call TRBJ2-1; 9 positions agree with TRBD1. V was clipped by 3 bases and J by 8 bases; unmatched bases: 8. This CDR3 has 15 amino acids. Germline CDR1 reads SGHTA; CDR2 reads FQGNSA. CDR3 sequence: CASSFPGTGFHEQFF. The CDR3 DNA sequence: TGTGCCAGCAGCTTCCCCGGGACAGGGTTCCATGAGCAGTTCTTC.

This chain connects TRBV30 to TRBJ2-3; possible D gene TRBD2, 5 bases. Deletions cut 0 bases from V and 6 bases from J, with 10 bases between. The CDR3 extends over 13 amino acids. CDR1 GTSNPN and CDR2 SVGIG come from the germline V gene (reference sequence). CDR3 residues: CAWSVNRGDTQYF. The CDR3 region has the DNA TGTGCCTGGAGTGTAAACCGAGGGGATACGCAGTATTTT.

The rearrangement links TRBV5-1 to TRBJ1-1; D is uncertain. Trimming shortened V by 4 bases and J by 4 bases, and 20 bases separated the two germline ends. The CDR3 length is 16 residues. CDR1 SGHRS and CDR2 YFSETQ come from the germline V gene. The CDR3 DNA sequence: TGCGCCAGCAGCCTACTACCCACGACCTCTGGCACTGAAGCTTTCTTT. This sequence encodes CASSLLPTTSGTEAFF.

The chain combines TRBV7-2 with TRBJ2-1; D remains ambiguous. V dropped 5 bases and J dropped 8 bases, with 7 bases sitting between them. The CDR3 extends over 11 amino acids. Germline lookup yields CDR1 SGHTA and CDR2 FQGNSA. The CDR3 sequence is CASSERYEQFF. The CDR3 coding sequence is TGTGCCAGCAGCGAGAGATATGAGCAGTTCTTC.

The gene calls are TRBV5-1 and TRBJ2-3, with 7 bases identical to TRBD2. With 2 bases clipped from V and 0 bases from J, the junction kept 3 bases outside the gene matches. The CDR3 sequence is 15 residues long. Germline CDR1 reads SGHRS; CDR2 reads YFSETQ. This CDR3 reads CASSFGGGSTDTQYF. CDR3 sequence (DNA): TGCGCCAGCAGCTTTGGGGGGGGGAGCACAGATACGCAGTATTTT.

The genes are TRBV7-2 and TRBJ2-7; TRBD2 is a possible D gene (5 bases). CDR3 length: 12 amino acids. Germline V gene sequence: CDR1 SGHTA, CDR2 FQGNSA. V gave up 6 bases and J gave up 6 bases, with 12 bases separating them. The CDR3, as DNA: TGTGCCAGCAGTCCGGACTCCGGCGAGCAGTACTTC. As protein: CASSPDSGEQYF.

The gene calls are TRBV11-2 and TRBJ2-5, with D tentatively TRBD1 (6 bases). Germline values: CDR1 SGHAT, CDR2 FQNNGV. With 4 bases removed from V and 4 bases from J, the gap between germline ends came to 7 bases. The CDR3 is 12 amino acids. The CDR3 here is CASSSQGETQYF. The CDR3 region has the DNA TGTGCCAGCAGCTCACAGGGAGAGACCCAGTACTTC.

In its sample, this clone was seen once. This CDR3 is CASSPGGFISPLHF. CDR3 DNA: TGTGCCAGCAGCCCAGGGGGTTTTATTTCACCCCTCCACTTT. The chain is built from TRBV7-2 and TRBJ1-6, with TRBD1 matching over 7 bases. Germline lookup yields CDR1 SGHTA and CDR2 FQGNSA. The CDR3 loop spans 14 amino acids. Trimming took 5 bases from V and 9 from J; bases not matched to a gene: 7. The variable domain in full, completed from reference TRBV7-2 and TRBJ1-6, reads GAGVSQSPSNKVTEKGKDVELRCDPISGHTALYWYRQSLGQGLEFLIYFQGNSAPDKSGLPSDRFSAERTGGSVSTLTIQRTQQEDSAVYLCASSPGGFISPLHFGNGTRLTVT.

This sequence joins TRBV2 and TRBJ1-5; D is uncertain. V was clipped by 2 bases and J by 3 bases, with 8 bases between them. This CDR3 is 14 amino acids long. From germline, CDR1 is SNHLY and CDR2 FYNNEI. Here the CDR3 reads CASSELQANQPQHF. Here the CDR3 DNA reads TGTGCCAGCAGTGAACTGCAGGCCAATCAGCCCCAGCATTTT. Complete variable domain (other parts from reference TRBV2 and TRBJ1-5): EPEVTQTPSHQVTQMGQEVILRCVPISNHLYFYWYRQILGQKVEFLVSFYNNEISEKSEIFDDQFSVERPDGSNFTLKIRSTKLEDSAMYFCASSELQANQPQHFGDGTRLSIL.

The rearrangement links TRBV4-3 to TRBJ1-1; perhaps TRBD1 as D (6 bases). Germline V gene lookup returns CDR1 LGHNA and CDR2 YSLEER. The CDR3 is made up of 15 amino acids. Between the trimmed V and J ends, which lost 0 bases and 4 bases, there was a span of 12 bases. The CDR3 loop reads CASSQDRGGGTEAFF. In DNA form, the CDR3 reads TGCGCCAGCAGCCAAGACAGGGGAGGGGGCACTGAAGCTTTCTTT.

The genes are TRBV7-2 and TRBJ1-2, with D possibly being TRBD1 (6 bases). Trimming removed 0 bases at V and 4 bases at J, with 12 bases between. The germline V gene has CDR1 SGHTA and CDR2 FQGNSA. The CDR3 runs 15 residues. For the CDR3, the DNA is TGTGCCAGCAGCTTAGCCAACAGGGCCGGCTATGGCTACACCTTC. Translating it yields CASSLANRAGYGYTF. Full variable domain (outside the CDR3, taken from reference TRBV7-2 and TRBJ1-2): GAGVSQSPSNKVTEKGKDVELRCDPISGHTALYWYRQSLGQGLEFLIYFQGNSAPDKSGLPSDRFSAERTGGSVSTLTIQRTQQEDSAVYLCASSLANRAGYGYTFGSGTRLTVV.

The genes are TRBV28 and TRBJ1-5; 11 nucleotides line up with TRBD1. Germline CDR1 and CDR2: MDHEN and SYDVKM. This CDR3 is 13 amino acids long. V lost 10 bases to trimming and J lost 9 bases; unmatched junction nucleotides: 8. The CDR3 region is CATGQGARPPQHF. The CDR3 region has the DNA TGTGCCACCGGACAGGGGGCGCGTCCGCCCCAGCATTTT. Complete variable domain (other parts from reference TRBV28 and TRBJ1-5): DVKVTQSSRYLVKRTGEKVFLECVQDMDHENMFWYRQDPGLGLRLIYFSYDVKMKEKGDIPEGYSVSREKKERFSLILESASTNQTSMYLCATGQGARPPQHFGDGTRLSIL.

The chain combines TRBV18 with TRBJ1-1, with TRBD1 as a possible D gene (5 bases). Germline loops: CDR1 KGHSH, CDR2 LQKENI. This CDR3 region has 13 residues. V lost 1 base, J lost 10 bases, and 13 bases lay in between. CDR3 sequence (DNA): TGTGCCAGCTCACCACGGGAGGGGCCGGCAGCTTTCTTT. This encodes CASSPREGPAAFF.

This chain uses TRBV5-1 with TRBJ2-2, with 7 bases aligning to TRBD1. Per germline, CDR1 SGHRS and CDR2 YFSETQ. Trimming at V came to 0 bases and at J to 2 bases, leaving 10 bases not matched to a gene. The CDR3 is 18 amino acids. CDR3 DNA sequence: TGCGCCAGCAGCTTGGGCCCTCCGGGACAGCTTAACACCGGGGAGCTGTTTTTT. Translation gives CASSLGPPGQLNTGELFF.

This chain links TRBV18 with TRBJ2-2; maybe TRBD2 (5 bases). CDR3 length: 16 residues. V lost 0 bases and J lost 3, with 11 bases in between. Germline V gene sequence: CDR1 KGHSH, CDR2 LQKENI. CDR3 coding DNA: TGTGCCAGCTCACCACCGTCTAGCTCTTACACCGGGGAGCTGTTTTTT. Translation: CASSPPSSSYTGELFF.

The chain recombines TRBV29-1 with TRBJ1-1; unclear D gene. Germline values: CDR1 SQVTM, CDR2 ANQGSEA. This CDR3 contains 13 residues. Trimming took 8 bases from V and 3 from J, leaving 16 bases between them. As DNA, the CDR3 is TGCAGCTCGCGCGGCAGATTGGACACTGAAGCTTTCTTT. Encoded protein: CSSRGRLDTEAFF.

The chain uses TRBV6-6 and TRBJ2-5; 13 bases agree with TRBD2. CDR3 length: 15 amino acids. The trim removed 2 bases at V and 5 bases at J, leaving 2 bases unmatched. Germline V CDR1 and CDR2: MNHNY, SVGAGI (reference sequence). The CDR3 coding sequence is TGTGCCAGCAGTTACCCGACTAGCGGGGGGGAGACCCAGTACTTC. Its translation is CASSYPTSGGETQYF.